These T cell receptor beta chains were read from a single sample in a study of T cell responses to AZD1222 COVID-19 vaccine. Clones were read by immunoSEQ multiplex PCR, and TCRdb kept only the in-frame ones, dropping some. The sample has about 260,000 clones; approximately 93% are singletons. This material consisted of peripheral blood, taken on day 0 of AZD1222 vaccination. These receptors were obtained from an adult in good health. The CDR3 runs from the conserved cysteine through the conserved F or W. D genes are given only for firm matches. The size of a clone is reported for some rows only, either as once, few or many, or as a class for expanded clones.

D: TRBD1; size: .; V: TRBV29-1; J: TRBJ2-7; CDR3: CSVQPGTGVPYEQYF; DNA: TGCAGCGTTCAGCCCGGGACAGGGGTCCCTTACGAGCAGTACTTC
D: TRBD2; size: .; V: TRBV20-1; J: TRBJ2-3; CDR3: CSASASGRGTDTQYF; DNA: TGCAGTGCTAGTGCTAGCGGGAGGGGCACAGATACGCAGTATTTT
D: .; size: .; V: TRBV19; J: TRBJ2-1; CDR3: CASTPGDGSYNEQFF; DNA: TGTGCCAGTACCCCAGGGGACGGGTCCTACAATGAGCAGTTCTTC
D: TRBD1; size: .; V: TRBV20-1; J: TRBJ1-5; CDR3: CSASWTGGNQPQHF; DNA: TGCAGTGCTAGTTGGACAGGGGGTAATCAGCCCCAGCATTTT
D: TRBD1; size: .; V: TRBV5-4; J: TRBJ1-1; CDR3: CASSPRQGLATEAFF; DNA: TGTGCCAGCAGCCCTAGACAGGGGTTAGCGACTGAAGCTTTCTTT
D: .; size: .; V: TRBV18; J: TRBJ2-7; CDR3: CASSLSQGGSYEQYF; DNA: TGTGCCAGCTCACTCTCGCAAGGGGGCTCCTACGAGCAGTACTTC
D: .; size: once; V: TRBV6-6; J: TRBJ1-2; CDR3: CASSSGTLGYTF; DNA: TGTGCCAGCAGTTCCGGGACACTTGGCTACACCTTC
D: TRBD1; size: once; V: TRBV10-2; J: TRBJ1-2; CDR3: CASSDPGQGNSGYTF; DNA: TGCGCCAGCAGTGATCCGGGACAGGGAAACTCTGGCTACACCTTC
D: .; size: .; V: TRBV3-1/TRBV3-2; J: TRBJ2-3; CDR3: CASSKTDTQYF; DNA: TGTGCCAGCAGCAAGACAGATACGCAGTATTTT
D: .; size: .; V: TRBV11-2; J: TRBJ1-6; CDR3: CASSLVLPRTVNNSPLHF; DNA: TGTGCCAGCAGCTTAGTTCTGCCTAGGACGGTGAATAATTCACCCCTCCACTTT